This entry lists 22 T cell receptor beta chains sequenced from one sample in a study of monozygotic twins with inflammatory bowel disease (dated by TCRdb to between 2018 and 2021). Library preparation used 5' RACE. The listed sequencing device is Illumina HiSeq 2500. TCRdb reprocessed the reads, and each CDR3 protein sequence is entered once, without DNA. The table kept for this sample lists 200,000 to 250,000 distinct CDR3 sequences. 1.6% of the sample lies in the top ten. The sequenced material came from blood. These receptors all stem from a human donor with ulcerative colitis or Crohn's disease, or a healthy co-twin of an affected twin (not recorded which).

This CDR3 is CASTRRGSGSNTEAFF. This chain links TRBV19 with TRBJ1-1. Germline-derived CDR1 and CDR2 are LNHDA and SQIVND (reference sequence). This CDR3 comprises 16 residues.

The genes are TRBV20-1 and TRBJ1-5; the D gene TCRdb calls, TRBD1, cannot be checked with no DNA. Germline V gene sequence: CDR1 DFQATT, CDR2 SNEGSKA (reference sequence). The CDR3 totals 14 residues. CDR3 region: CSARDMLGQGTLYF.

The chain links TRBV25-1 to TRBJ1-4; absent DNA, TCRdb's TRBD1 call cannot be checked. CDR3 length: 15 amino acids. CDR1 is MGHDK and CDR2 is SYGVNS in the germline V gene. The CDR3 sequence is CASSPYRGGNEKLFF.

This sequence joins TRBV21-1 and TRBJ2-5; lacking DNA, the TRBD2 call made by TCRdb goes unchecked. TRBV21-1 corresponds to a pseudogene. This CDR3 contains 16 residues. The CDR3 sequence: CASTNPPLAHREGQYF.

The V gene is TRBV2, the J gene TRBJ1-1. The germline gives CDR1 SNHLY, CDR2 FYNNEI. The CDR3 consists of 13 residues. This chain's CDR3 is CARPRDMNTEAFF. The full variable domain, in which reference TRBV2 and TRBJ1-1 provide the parts outside the CDR3, is EPEVTQTPSHQVTQMGQEVILRCVPISNHLYFYWYRQILGQKVEFLVSFYNNEISEKSEIFDDQFSVERPDGSNFTLKIRSTKLEDSAMYFCARPRDMNTEAFFGQGTRLTVV.

The gene calls are TRBV20-1 and TRBJ1-2; TCRdb picks TRBD1, but there is no DNA to check that call. CDR1 is DFQATT, CDR2 SNEGSKA, per germline (reference sequence). The CDR3 length is 18 residues. The CDR3 sequence: CSASRLPGQGLEGYGYTF.

V usage is TRBV5-5 and J usage is TRBJ1-5; TCRdb selects TRBD1, and the lack of DNA leaves this call unchecked. Germline lookup yields CDR1 SGHKS and CDR2 YYEKEE (reference sequence). The CDR3 extends over 16 amino acids. CDR3 in amino acids: CASSSKGGIGNQPQHF. Full variable domain (remainder filled in from reference TRBV5-5 and TRBJ1-5): DAGVTQSPTHLIKTRGQQVTLRCSPISGHKSVSWYQQVLGQGPQFIFQYYEKEERGRGNFPDRFSARQFPNYSSELNVNALLLGDSALYLCASSSKGGIGNQPQHFGDGTRLSIL.

The gene calls are TRBV6-5 and TRBJ1-1; checking the TCRdb D call of TRBD1 is not possible without DNA. Germline values: CDR1 MNHEY, CDR2 SVGAGI. The CDR3 runs to 15 residues. CDR3 protein: CASSYSRTVNTEAFF.

This chain connects TRBV6-2 or TRBV6-3 to TRBJ1-1; the TCRdb call, TRBD1, lacks DNA for checking. Per germline, CDR1 MNHEY and CDR2 SVGEGT. This CDR3 comprises 15 residues. The CDR3 here is CASSSGTGGSTEAFF.

This chain uses TRBV4-1 with TRBJ1-2. There are 16 residues in the CDR3. Germline V gene data show CDR1 as MGHRA and CDR2 as YSYEKL. This CDR3 is CASSQNAERLNYGYTF.

V usage is TRBV7-2 and J usage is TRBJ2-3; lacking DNA, the TRBD1 call made by TCRdb goes unchecked. Germline V gene data show CDR1 as SGHTA and CDR2 as FQGNSA. CDR3 size: 15 residues. CDR3 loop: CASRVGTGNTDTQYF.

The rearrangement links TRBV11-2 to TRBJ2-3. Germline V gene sequence: CDR1 SGHAT, CDR2 FQNNGV. The CDR3 sequence is 13 residues long. CDR3 residues: CASSLRRTDTQYF.

The rearrangement uses TRBV12-3 or TRBV12-4 and TRBJ1-6; TCRdb's D call, TRBD1, is unchecked because there is no DNA. The CDR3 totals 16 residues. CDR3 residues: CASSLSPTGDNSPLHF.

V usage is TRBV20-1 and J usage is TRBJ2-4. The V gene's germline CDR1 is DFQATT and CDR2 SNEGSKA (reference sequence). The CDR3 has 13 amino acids. The CDR3 here is CSATAGSKNIQYF.

V gene TRBV9 combines with J gene TRBJ2-3; TCRdb designates TRBD1, a call that cannot be tested without DNA. The CDR3 consists of 14 residues. Germline V CDR1 and CDR2: SGDLS, YYNGEE. CDR3 loop: CASSVDGGADTQYF.

This rearrangement joins TRBV5-1 to TRBJ1-4; TCRdb lists TRBD1, though no DNA is available to test this call. This CDR3 comprises 14 residues. Germline-derived CDR1 and CDR2 are SGHRS and YFSETQ. The CDR3 sequence: CASNSGQLNEKLFF. The variable domain in full, with the rest retrieved from reference TRBV5-1 and TRBJ1-4, is KAGVTQTPRYLIKTRGQQVTLSCSPISGHRSVSWYQQTPGQGLQFLFEYFSETQRNKGNFPGRFSGRQFSNSRSEMNVSTLELGDSALYLCASNSGQLNEKLFFGSGTQLSVL.

The chain recombines TRBV5-6 with TRBJ2-7; TCRdb's D gene call, TRBD1, goes unchecked for lack of DNA. The CDR3 loop spans 12 amino acids. Per germline, CDR1 SGHDT and CDR2 YYEEEE. The CDR3 here is CASSIRGYEQYF.

J is TRBJ2-7 and V is TRBV18. This CDR3 is 11 amino acids long. The germline CDR1 and CDR2 sequences are KGHSH and LQKENI. The chain's CDR3 is CASSSLYEQYF.

The rearrangement uses TRBV12-3 or TRBV12-4 and TRBJ1-1; TCRdb indicates TRBD1, and absent DNA this call remains unverified. This CDR3 is 14 amino acids long. CDR3 residues: CASSPRGGATEAFF.

The CDR3 reads CASSRRGTSGNTGELFF. The chain employs TRBV7-8 and TRBJ2-2; the TCRdb D gene call, TRBD2, has no DNA to confirm it. This CDR3 has 17 residues. CDR1 is SGHVS, CDR2 FQNEAQ, per germline.

The CDR3: CASSLPEVAGNNEQFF. The V call is TRBV7-9, the J call TRBJ2-1; the D call of TRBD2 rests on TCRdb alone, since no DNA is present to check it. The CDR3 totals 16 residues. CDR1 is SEHNR and CDR2 is FQNEAQ in the germline V gene (reference sequence). Together with reference TRBV7-9 and TRBJ2-1, the CDR3 gives the full variable domain: DTGVSQNPRHKITKRGQNVTFRCDPISEHNRLYWYRQTLGQGPEFLTYFQNEAQLEKSRLLSDRFSAERPKGSFSTLEIQRTEQGDSAMYLCASSLPEVAGNNEQFFGPGTRLTVL.

The rearrangement links TRBV3-1 to TRBJ2-1; TCRdb selects TRBD2, and the lack of DNA leaves this call unchecked. The germline CDR1 and CDR2 sequences are LGHDT and YNNKEL (reference sequence). This CDR3 has 15 amino acids. The CDR3 loop reads CASSHLAGGLNEQFF.